This T cell receptor beta chain was recorded in a study of T-cell reconstitution after alpha-beta-depleted transplantation in children. CDR3 length: 18 amino acids. From germline, CDR1 is MDHEN and CDR2 SYDVKM. V dropped 6 bases and J dropped 6; count of bases not matched to a gene: 15. TCRbeta library construction was performed incorporating unique molecular identifiers. MiXCR was run by TCRdb on the PCR reads, yielding one entry per CDR3 protein. The repertoire consists of about 590,000 distinct CDR3 sequences, with over 10% occurring once and the leading ten covering about 2.2%. The chain combines TRBV28 with TRBJ2-1, with 12 bases fitting TRBD1. The material was PBMCs, mostly from graft donor cells, obtained 360 days after TCRalphabeta/CD19-depleted stem cell transplant. This clonotype was sampled from a male patient between 10 and 17 years old who had a stem cell transplant for acute myeloid leukemia, so the T cells may come from the graft donor. The CDR3 sequence is CASRLLGTGGVGGNEQFF. The DNA for the CDR3 is TGTGCCAGCAGGTTACTTGGGACAGGGGGCGTAGGTGGCAATGAGCAGTTCTTC.